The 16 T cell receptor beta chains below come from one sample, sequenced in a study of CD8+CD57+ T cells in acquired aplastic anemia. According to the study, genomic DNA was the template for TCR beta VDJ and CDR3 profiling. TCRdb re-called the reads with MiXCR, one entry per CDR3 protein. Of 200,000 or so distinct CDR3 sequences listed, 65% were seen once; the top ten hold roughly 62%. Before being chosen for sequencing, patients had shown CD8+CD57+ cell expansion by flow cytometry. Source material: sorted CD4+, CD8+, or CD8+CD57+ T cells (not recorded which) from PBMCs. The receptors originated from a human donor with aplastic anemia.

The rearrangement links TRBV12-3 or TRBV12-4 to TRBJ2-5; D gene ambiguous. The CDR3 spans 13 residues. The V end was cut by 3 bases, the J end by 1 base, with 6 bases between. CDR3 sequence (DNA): TGTGCCAGCAGTTTCGGCGTCCAAGAGACCCAGTACTTC. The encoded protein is CASSFGVQETQYF.

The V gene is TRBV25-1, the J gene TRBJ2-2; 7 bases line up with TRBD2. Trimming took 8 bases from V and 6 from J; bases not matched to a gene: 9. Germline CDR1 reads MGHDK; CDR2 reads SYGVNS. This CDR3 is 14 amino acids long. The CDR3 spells CASSRGVEAGELFF. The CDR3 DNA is TGTGCCAGCTCCCGGGGGGTTGAAGCCGGGGAGCTGTTTTTT.

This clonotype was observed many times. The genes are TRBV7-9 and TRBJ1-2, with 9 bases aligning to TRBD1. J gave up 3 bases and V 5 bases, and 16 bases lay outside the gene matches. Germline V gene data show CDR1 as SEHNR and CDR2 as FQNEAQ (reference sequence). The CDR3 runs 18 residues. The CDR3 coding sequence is TGTGCCAGCAGCCCACAGGGGGCGGGCGTGTTGGAGGACTATGGCTACACCTTC. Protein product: CASSPQGAGVLEDYGYTF.

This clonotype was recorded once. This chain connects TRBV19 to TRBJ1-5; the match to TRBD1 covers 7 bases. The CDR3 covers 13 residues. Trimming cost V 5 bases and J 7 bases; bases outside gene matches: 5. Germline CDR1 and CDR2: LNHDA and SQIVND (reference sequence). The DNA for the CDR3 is TGTGCCAGTAGTGACAGGGCGGGGCAGCCCCAGCATTTT. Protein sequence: CASSDRAGQPQHF.

The CDR3 DNA reads as TGTGCCAGCAGCAACGACGGGACTAGCACAGATACGCAGTATTTT. Protein sequence: CASSNDGTSTDTQYF. The V gene is TRBV7-2, the J gene TRBJ2-3; maybe TRBD2 (6 bases). This CDR3 comprises 15 residues. Germline lookup yields CDR1 SGHTA and CDR2 FQGNSA. Trimming left V 5 bases short and J 0 bases short, with 12 bases between.

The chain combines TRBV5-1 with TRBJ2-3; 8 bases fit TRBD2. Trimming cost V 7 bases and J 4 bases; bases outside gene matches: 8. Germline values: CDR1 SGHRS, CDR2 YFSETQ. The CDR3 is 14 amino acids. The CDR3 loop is CASYRGLGADTQYF. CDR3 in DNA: TGCGCCAGCTACCGGGGACTAGGGGCAGATACGCAGTATTTT.

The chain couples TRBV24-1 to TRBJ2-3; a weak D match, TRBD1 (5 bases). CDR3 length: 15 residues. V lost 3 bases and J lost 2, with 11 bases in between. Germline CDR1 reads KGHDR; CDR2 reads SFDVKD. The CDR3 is CATSDLDSLTDTQYF. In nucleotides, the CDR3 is TGTGCCACCAGTGATCTAGACAGCCTCACAGATACGCAGTATTTT.

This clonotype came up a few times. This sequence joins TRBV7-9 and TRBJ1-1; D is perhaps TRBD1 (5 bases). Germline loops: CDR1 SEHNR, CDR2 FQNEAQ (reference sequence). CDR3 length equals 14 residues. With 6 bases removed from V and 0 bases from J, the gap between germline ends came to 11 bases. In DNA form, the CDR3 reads TGTGCCAGCAGTGACGGCAGGGTGAACACTGAAGCTTTCTTT. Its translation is CASSDGRVNTEAFF.

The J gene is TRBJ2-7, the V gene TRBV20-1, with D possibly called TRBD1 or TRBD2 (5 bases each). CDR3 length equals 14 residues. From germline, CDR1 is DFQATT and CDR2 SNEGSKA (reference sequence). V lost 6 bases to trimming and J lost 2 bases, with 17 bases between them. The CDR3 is CSARSRDGAYEQYF. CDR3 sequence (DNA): TGCAGTGCCAGATCCCGGGACGGAGCCTACGAGCAGTACTTC.

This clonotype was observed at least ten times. The CDR3 here is CSARETYSAGLASYEQYF. DNA of the CDR3: TGCAGTGCTAGAGAAACTTATTCGGCGGGACTAGCGTCCTACGAGCAGTACTTC. This sequence joins TRBV20-1 and TRBJ2-7, with 10 bases fitting TRBD2. The ends lost 0 bases at V and 1 base at J; junction bases unmatched: 12. The CDR3 sequence is 18 residues long. CDR1 is DFQATT, CDR2 SNEGSKA, per germline (reference sequence).

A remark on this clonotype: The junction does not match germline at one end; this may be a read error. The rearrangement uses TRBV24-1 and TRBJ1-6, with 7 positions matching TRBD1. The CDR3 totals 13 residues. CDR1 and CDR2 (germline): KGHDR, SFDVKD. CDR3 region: CASSYGQGDNLHF. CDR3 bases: TGTGCCAGCAGTTACGGGCAGGGGGACAACCTCCACTTT.

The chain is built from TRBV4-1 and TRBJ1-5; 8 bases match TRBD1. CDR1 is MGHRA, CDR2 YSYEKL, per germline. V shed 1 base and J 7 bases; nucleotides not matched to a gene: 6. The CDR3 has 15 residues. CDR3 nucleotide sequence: TGCGCCAGCAGCCAAGGTCCAGGGGGCAGGCAGCCCCAGCATTTT. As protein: CASSQGPGGRQPQHF.

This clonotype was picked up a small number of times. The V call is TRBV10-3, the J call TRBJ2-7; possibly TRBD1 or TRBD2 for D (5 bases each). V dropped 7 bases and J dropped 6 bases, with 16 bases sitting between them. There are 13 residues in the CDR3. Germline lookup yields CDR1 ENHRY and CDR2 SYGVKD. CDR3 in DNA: TGTGCCATCAAATCGGGACCGTCGGGCGAGCAGTACTTC. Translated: CAIKSGPSGEQYF.

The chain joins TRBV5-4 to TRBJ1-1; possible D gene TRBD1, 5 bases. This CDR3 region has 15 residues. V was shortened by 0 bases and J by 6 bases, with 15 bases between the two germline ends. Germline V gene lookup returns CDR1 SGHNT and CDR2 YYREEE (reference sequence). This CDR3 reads CASSLAAGRESEAFF. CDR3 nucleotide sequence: TGTGCCAGCAGCTTGGCGGCGGGCAGGGAGTCTGAAGCTTTCTTT. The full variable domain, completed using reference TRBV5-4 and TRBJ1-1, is ETGVTQSPTHLIKTRGQQVTLRCSSQSGHNTVSWYQQALGQGPQFIFQYYREEENGRGNFPPRFSGLQFPNYSSELNVNALELDDSALYLCASSLAAGRESEAFFGQGTRLTVV.

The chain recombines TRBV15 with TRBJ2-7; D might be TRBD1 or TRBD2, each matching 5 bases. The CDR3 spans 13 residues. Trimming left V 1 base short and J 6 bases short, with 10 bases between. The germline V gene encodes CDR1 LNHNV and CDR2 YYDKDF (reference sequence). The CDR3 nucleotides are TGTGCCACCAGCAGAGTATCCGGGGCCGAGCAGTACTTC. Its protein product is CATSRVSGAEQYF.

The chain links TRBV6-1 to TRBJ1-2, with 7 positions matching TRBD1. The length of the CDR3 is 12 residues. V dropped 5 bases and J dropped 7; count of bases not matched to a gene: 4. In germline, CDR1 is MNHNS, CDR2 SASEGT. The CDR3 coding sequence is TGTGCCAGCAGTCCGAGACAGGGTGGCTACACCTTC. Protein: CASSPRQGGYTF.